Listed here are 5 T cell receptor beta chains from one sample, sequenced in a study of PD-1 blockade in classical Hodgkin lymphoma. The data were produced by immunoSEQ multiplex PCR, yet TCRdb's version contains in-frame clones alone and is incomplete. The repertoire holds fewer than 7,500 clones, with 45% to 70% as singletons. Time point specified: cycle 4 day 1 (C4D1), after six to seven weeks of nivolumab. All patients experienced relapse after autologous stem cell transplantation, and brentuximab vedotin exposure was variable. Magnetic depletion of non-target cells from thawed PBMCs yielded purified CD8+ T cells. The sample consisted of CD8+ T cells from blood, taken before the fourth cycle of nivolumab. All receptors come from a human donor with classical Hodgkin lymphoma.

The gene calls are TRBV7-2 and TRBJ2-1; 11 bases map to TRBD1. Germline V gene lookup returns CDR1 SGHTA and CDR2 FQGNSA. The trim removed 5 bases at V and 8 bases at J, leaving 8 bases unmatched. There are 15 residues in the CDR3. CDR3: CASSRTGGAIDEQFF. The CDR3 DNA follows: TGTGCCAGCAGCCGGACAGGGGGCGCCATCGATGAGCAGTTCTTC.

The chain carries TRBV5-1 and TRBJ2-5; D might be TRBD2 (6 bases). The DNA end is a closer match to TRBJ2-7, so the J assignment may be wrong. Germline values: CDR1 SGHRS, CDR2 YFSETQ. This CDR3 spans 14 amino acids. In DNA, the CDR3 is TGCGCCAGCAGCCTCGGGACTCAATCCTACGAGCAGTACTTC. It translates to CASSLGTQSYEQYF.

The rearrangement uses TRBV27 and TRBJ2-1, with 9 nucleotides matching TRBD1. CDR1 MNHEY and CDR2 SMNVEV come from the germline V gene (reference sequence). The CDR3 has 15 residues. J gave up 3 bases and V 6 bases, and 6 bases lay outside the gene matches. CDR3 residues: CASSPPGQGYNEQFF. The CDR3 DNA follows: TGTGCCAGCAGCCCCCCGGGACAGGGCTACAATGAGCAGTTCTTC.

This clone was seen a few times. The genes are TRBV4-1 and TRBJ2-7; the match to TRBD1 covers 9 bases. The CDR3 runs to 15 residues. V shed 5 bases and J 4 bases; nucleotides not matched to a gene: 9. The germline CDR1 and CDR2 sequences are MGHRA and YSYEKL. The CDR3 DNA is TGCGCCAGCAGCAATGGACAGGGGTTGGGGTACGAGCAGTACTTC. This encodes CASSNGQGLGYEQYF.

The genes are TRBV7-9 and TRBJ2-5, with D tentatively TRBD1 (6 bases). V was clipped by 2 bases and J by 5 bases, with 12 bases between them. This CDR3 spans 14 amino acids. Germline CDR1 is SEHNR and CDR2 is FQNEAQ (reference sequence). This chain's CDR3 is CASSLSSGVETQYF. The CDR3 DNA reads TGTGCCAGCAGCTTATCGTCAGGGGTGGAGACCCAGTACTTC. The whole variable domain, filled in from reference TRBV7-9 and TRBJ2-5, reads DTGVSQNPRHKITKRGQNVTFRCDPISEHNRLYWYRQTLGQGPEFLTYFQNEAQLEKSRLLSDRFSAERPKGSFSTLEIQRTEQGDSAMYLCASSLSSGVETQYFGPGTRLLVL.